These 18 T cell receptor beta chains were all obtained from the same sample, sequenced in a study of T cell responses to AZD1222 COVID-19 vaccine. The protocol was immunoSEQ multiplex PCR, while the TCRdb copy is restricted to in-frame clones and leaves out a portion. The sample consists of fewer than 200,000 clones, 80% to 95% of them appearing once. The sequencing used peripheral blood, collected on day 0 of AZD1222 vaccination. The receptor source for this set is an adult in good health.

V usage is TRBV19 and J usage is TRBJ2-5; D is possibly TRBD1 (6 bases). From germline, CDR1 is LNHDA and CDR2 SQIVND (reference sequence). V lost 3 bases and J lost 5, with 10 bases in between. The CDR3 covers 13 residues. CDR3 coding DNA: TGTGCCAGTAGTATCCGCCAGGGGGAGACCCAGTACTTC. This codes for CASSIRQGETQYF.

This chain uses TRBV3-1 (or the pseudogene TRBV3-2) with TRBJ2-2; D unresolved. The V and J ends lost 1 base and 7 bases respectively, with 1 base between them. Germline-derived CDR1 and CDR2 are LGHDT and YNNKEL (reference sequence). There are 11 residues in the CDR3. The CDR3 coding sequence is TGTGCCAGCAGCCAAGTCGGGGAGCTGTTTTTT. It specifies CASSQVGELFF.

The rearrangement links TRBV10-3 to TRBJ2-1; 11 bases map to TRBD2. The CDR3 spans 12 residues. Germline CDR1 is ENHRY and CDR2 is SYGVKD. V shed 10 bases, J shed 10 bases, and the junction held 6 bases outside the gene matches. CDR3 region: CATVGLADEQFF. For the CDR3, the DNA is TGTGCCACAGTGGGACTAGCGGACGAGCAGTTCTTC.

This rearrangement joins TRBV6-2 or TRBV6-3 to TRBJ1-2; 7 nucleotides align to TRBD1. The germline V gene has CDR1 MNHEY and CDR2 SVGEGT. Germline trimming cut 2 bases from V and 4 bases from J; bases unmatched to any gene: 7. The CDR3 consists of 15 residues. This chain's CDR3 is CASSYEQGHLYGYTF. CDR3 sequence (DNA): TGTGCCAGCAGTTACGAACAGGGGCATCTCTATGGCTACACCTTC.

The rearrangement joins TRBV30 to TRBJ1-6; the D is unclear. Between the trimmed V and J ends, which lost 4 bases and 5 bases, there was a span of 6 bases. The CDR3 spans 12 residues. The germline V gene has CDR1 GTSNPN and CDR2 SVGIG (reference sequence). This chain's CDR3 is CAWKGNNSPLHF. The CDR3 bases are TGTGCCTGGAAAGGGAATAATTCACCCCTCCACTTT.

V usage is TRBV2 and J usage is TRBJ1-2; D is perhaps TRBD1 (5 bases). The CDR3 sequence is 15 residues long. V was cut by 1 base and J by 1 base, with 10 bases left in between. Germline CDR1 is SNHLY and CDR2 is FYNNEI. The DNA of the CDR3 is TGTGCCAGCAGTGAAGTGTCAGGGAGTAACTATGGCTACACCTTC. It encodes CASSEVSGSNYGYTF.

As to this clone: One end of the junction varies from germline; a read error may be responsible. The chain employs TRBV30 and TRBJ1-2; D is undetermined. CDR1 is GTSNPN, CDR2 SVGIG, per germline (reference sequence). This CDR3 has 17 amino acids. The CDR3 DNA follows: TGTGCCTGGTTCCCCCGCCTCCCGTGGCCTCCACTCTATGGCTGCACCTTC. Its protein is CAWFPRLPWPPLYGCTF.

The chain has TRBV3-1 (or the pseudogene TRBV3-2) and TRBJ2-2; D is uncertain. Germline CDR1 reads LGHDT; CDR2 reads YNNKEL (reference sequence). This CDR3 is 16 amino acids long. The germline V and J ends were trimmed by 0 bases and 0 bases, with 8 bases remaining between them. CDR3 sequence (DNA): TGTGCCAGCAGCCAAGATTCCGCCCCGAACACCGGGGAGCTGTTTTTT. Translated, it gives CASSQDSAPNTGELFF.

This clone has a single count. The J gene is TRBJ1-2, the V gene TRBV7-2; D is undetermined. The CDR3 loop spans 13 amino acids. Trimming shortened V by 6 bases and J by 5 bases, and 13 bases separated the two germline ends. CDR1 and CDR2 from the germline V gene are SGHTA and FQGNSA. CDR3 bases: TGTGCCAGCAGTTCGGTTCAAGGGTATGGCTACACCTTC. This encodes CASSSVQGYGYTF.

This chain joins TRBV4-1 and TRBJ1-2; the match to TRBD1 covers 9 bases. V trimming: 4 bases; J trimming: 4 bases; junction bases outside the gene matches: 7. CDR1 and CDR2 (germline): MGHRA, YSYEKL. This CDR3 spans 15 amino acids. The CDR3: CASSRTGGPSYGYTF. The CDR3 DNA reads TGCGCCAGCAGCCGAACAGGGGGCCCCAGCTATGGCTACACCTTC.

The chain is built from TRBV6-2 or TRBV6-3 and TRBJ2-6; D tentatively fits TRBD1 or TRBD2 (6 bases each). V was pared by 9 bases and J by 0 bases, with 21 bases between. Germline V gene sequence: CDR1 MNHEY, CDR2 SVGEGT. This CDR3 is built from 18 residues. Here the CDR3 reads CASSGGGSRPSGANVLTF. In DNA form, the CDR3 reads TGTGCCAGTAGCGGAGGGGGTTCTAGACCCTCTGGGGCCAACGTCCTGACTTTC.

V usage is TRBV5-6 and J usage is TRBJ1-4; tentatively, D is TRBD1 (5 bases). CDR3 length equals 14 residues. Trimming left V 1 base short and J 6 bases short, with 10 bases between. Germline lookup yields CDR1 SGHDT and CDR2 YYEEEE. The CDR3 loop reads CASSLQGHDEKLFF. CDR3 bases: TGTGCCAGCAGCTTGCAGGGCCACGATGAAAAACTGTTTTTT.

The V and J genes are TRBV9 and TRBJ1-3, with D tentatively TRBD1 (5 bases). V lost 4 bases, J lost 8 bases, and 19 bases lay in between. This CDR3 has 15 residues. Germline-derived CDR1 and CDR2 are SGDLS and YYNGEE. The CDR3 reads CASSFSRAGGDTIYF. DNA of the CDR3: TGTGCCAGCAGCTTCTCCCGGGCAGGAGGGGACACCATATATTTT. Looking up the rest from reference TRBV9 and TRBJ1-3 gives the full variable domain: DSGVTQTPKHLITATGQRVTLRCSPRSGDLSVYWYQQSLDQGLQFLIQYYNGEERAKGNILERFSAQQFPDLHSELNLSSLELGDSALYFCASSFSRAGGDTIYFGEGSWLTVV.

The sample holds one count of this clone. In nucleotides, the CDR3 is TGTGCCAGCAGCTTAGGTGGCAGGGCCTACGAGCAGTACTTC. Residues: CASSLGGRAYEQYF. V gene TRBV7-8 combines with J gene TRBJ2-7; a weak D match, TRBD1 (5 bases). This CDR3 spans 14 amino acids. Per the germline V gene, CDR1 is SGHVS and CDR2 is FQNEAQ. Trimming cost V 1 base and J 2 bases, with 9 bases left between them.

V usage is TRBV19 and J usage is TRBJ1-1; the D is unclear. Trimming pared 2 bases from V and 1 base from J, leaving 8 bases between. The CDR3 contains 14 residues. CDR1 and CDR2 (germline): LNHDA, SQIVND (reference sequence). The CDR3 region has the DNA TGTGCCAGTAGTATACTCGGGAGGAACACTGAAGCTTTCTTT. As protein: CASSILGRNTEAFF. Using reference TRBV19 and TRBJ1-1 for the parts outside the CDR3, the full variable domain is DGGITQSPKYLFRKEGQNVTLSCEQNLNHDAMYWYRQDPGQGLRLIYYSQIVNDFQKGDIAEGYSVSREKKESFPLTVTSAQKNPTAFYLCASSILGRNTEAFFGQGTRLTVV.

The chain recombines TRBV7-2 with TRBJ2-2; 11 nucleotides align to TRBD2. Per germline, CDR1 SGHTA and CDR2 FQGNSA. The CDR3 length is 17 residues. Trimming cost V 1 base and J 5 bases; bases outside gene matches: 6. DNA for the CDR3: TGTGCCAGCAGCTTAGTGAGTCTAGCGGGAGGAACCGGGGAGCTGTTTTTT. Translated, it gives CASSLVSLAGGTGELFF. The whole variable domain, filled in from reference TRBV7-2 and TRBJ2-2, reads GAGVSQSPSNKVTEKGKDVELRCDPISGHTALYWYRQSLGQGLEFLIYFQGNSAPDKSGLPSDRFSAERTGGSVSTLTIQRTQQEDSAVYLCASSLVSLAGGTGELFFGEGSRLTVL.

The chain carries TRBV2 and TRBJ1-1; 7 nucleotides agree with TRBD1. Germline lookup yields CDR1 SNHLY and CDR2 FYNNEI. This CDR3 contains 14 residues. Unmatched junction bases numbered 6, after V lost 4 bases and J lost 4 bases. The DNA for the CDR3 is TGTGCCAGCAGTGTCGGAAGGGGGCCCACTGAAGCTTTCTTT. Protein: CASSVGRGPTEAFF.

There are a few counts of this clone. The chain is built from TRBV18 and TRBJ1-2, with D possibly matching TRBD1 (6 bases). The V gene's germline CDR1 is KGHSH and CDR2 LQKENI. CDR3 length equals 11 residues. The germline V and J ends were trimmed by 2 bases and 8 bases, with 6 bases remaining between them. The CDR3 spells CASSPGGGYTF. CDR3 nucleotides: TGTGCCAGCTCACCAGGGGGCGGCTACACCTTC.